A selection of T cell receptor beta chains follows, all from one sample in a study of T cell repertoires in cytomegalovirus infection. No antigen has been identified for these receptors. TCRdb analysed the reads with MiXCR anew, one entry per CDR3 protein. The table includes a few hundred thousand distinct CDR3 sequences, almost 40% detected once. The sequenced sample was cultured PBMCs, obtained from culture after CMV antigen stimulation. The receptor source for this set is a human donor in good health (CMV status not recorded). Some clones in this sample may be carry-over from other donors' samples. Each CDR3 is given with its conserved first and last residue. The order of the fields is V gene, clone size, CDR3 protein. For some rows the clone size is stated as once, few or many, or as a class when expanded; others skip it.

>TRBV27|NA
CASSLGFFCRSVLRGFTEAFF
>TRBV19|NA
CASSIGQDSYEQYF
>TRBV10-3|few
CAISESKTADTQYF
>TRBV12-3/TRBV12-4|NA
CASRPGGGTEAFF
>TRBV7-2|few
CASSRLGGRAGDTQYF
>TRBV20-1|NA
CSAELAGPLGTQYF
>TRBV19|few
CAGGGANVLTF
>TRBV10-3|few
CAISDGREPDNTDTQYF
>TRBV25-1|NA
CASSPAGVRNEQFF
>TRBV11-2|once
CASSPGLAGGWNEQFF
>TRBV6-5|NA
CASRQDTPPGRTQYF
>TRBV6-8|NA
CASSPAGGVTYKNIQYF
>TRBV7-8|medium-sized
CASSRVSGEGPPTQYF
>TRBV7-6|once
CASSLGYSQPQHF
>TRBV10-3|NA
CAIRPPAGELFF
>TRBV5-4|NA
CASSLKVAGTSMVETQYF
>TRBV6-1|NA
CASRYRGAGANVLTF
>TRBV2|NA
CASNVISTDTQYF
>TRBV20-1|NA
CSARVQGGRRNTEAFF
>TRBV7-9|NA
CASVPPGQGNYEQYF
>TRBV20-1|NA
CSARAGGYEQYF
>TRBV7-2|NA
CASTRGQGPYGYTF
>TRBV4-1|few
CASSRLPGQKTQYF
>TRBV25-1|few
CASSANLGRLSPLHF
>TRBV4-1|NA
CASSQDPGPNRFF
>TRBV3-1|NA
CASSQDSVSEAFF
>TRBV6-4|NA
CASRGQGVTGELFF
>TRBV6-5|NA
CASSKTGTGGNEQFF
>TRBV11-2|NA
CASSLTSGANVLTF
>TRBV7-2|NA
CASSLVPGDTQYF
>TRBV7-6|NA
CASSSRARPNTEAFF
>TRBV20-1|NA
CSARFSLNSPLHF
>TRBV7-4|NA
CASSSRRGVGAPNEKLFF
>TRBV19|once
CASSIGRQGNTEAFF
>TRBV10-3|once
CAISERSRGDYGYTF
>TRBV6-1|NA
CATRQITEAFF
>TRBV4-1|NA
CASSQEGTIPYNSPLHF
>TRBV19|few
CASSRGDRQAVTEAFF
>TRBV12-3/TRBV12-4|NA
CASSKTPVNTEAFF
>TRBV7-9|NA
CASSSWDRGMETQYF
>TRBV4-2|NA
CASSQDGAGNTADTQYF
>TRBV12-3/TRBV12-4|NA
CASRRDTEWGGYTF
>TRBV7-9|NA
CASSLGDSWNTEAFF
>TRBV7-2|few
CASSWQGEAGELFF
>TRBV7-9|few
CASGPGQVGNEQYF
>TRBV7-6|NA
CASSLMGSGYTF
>TRBV7-2|many
CASSPGTMDYGYTF
>TRBV19|NA
CASREETGNQPQHF
>TRBV7-2|NA
CASSLRRGVSYEQYF
>TRBV6-1|few
CAARARIYEQYF
>TRBV7-6|once
CASTPRQGQETQYF